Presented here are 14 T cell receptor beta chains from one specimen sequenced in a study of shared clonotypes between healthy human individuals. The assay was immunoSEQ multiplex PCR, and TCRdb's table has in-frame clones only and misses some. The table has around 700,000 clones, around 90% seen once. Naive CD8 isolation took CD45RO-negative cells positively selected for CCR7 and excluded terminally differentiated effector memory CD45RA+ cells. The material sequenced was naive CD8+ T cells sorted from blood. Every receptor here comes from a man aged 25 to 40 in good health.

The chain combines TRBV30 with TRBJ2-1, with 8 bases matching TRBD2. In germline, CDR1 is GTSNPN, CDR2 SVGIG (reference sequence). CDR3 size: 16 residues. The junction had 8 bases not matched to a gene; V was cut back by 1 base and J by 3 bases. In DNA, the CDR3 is TGTGCCTGGAGTGGGACCGGGAGGGCCGTCTACAATGAGCAGTTCTTC. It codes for CAWSGTGRAVYNEQFF. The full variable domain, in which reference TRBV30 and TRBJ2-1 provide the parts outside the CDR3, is SQTIHQWPATLVQPVGSPLSLECTVEGTSNPNLYWYRQAAGRGLQLLFYSVGIGQISSEVPQNLSASRPQDRQFILSSKKLLLSDSGFYLCAWSGTGRAVYNEQFFGPGTRLTVL.

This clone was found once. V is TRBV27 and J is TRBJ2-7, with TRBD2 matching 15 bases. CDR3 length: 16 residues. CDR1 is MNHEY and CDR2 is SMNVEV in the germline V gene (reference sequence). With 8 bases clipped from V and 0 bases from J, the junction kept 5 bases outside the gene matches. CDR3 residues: CASGGLAGGFSYEQYF. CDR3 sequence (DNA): TGTGCCAGCGGAGGACTAGCGGGAGGGTTCTCCTACGAGCAGTACTTC.

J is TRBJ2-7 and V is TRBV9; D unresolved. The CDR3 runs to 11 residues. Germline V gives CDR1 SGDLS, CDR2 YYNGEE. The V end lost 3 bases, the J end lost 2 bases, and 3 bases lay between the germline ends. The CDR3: CASSGPYEQYF. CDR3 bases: TGTGCCAGCAGCGGCCCCTACGAGCAGTACTTC.

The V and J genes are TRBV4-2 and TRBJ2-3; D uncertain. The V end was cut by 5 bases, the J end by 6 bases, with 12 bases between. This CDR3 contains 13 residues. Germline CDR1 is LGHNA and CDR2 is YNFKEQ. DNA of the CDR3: TGTGCCAGCAGCAAAGGGCTGTTCGATACGCAGTATTTT. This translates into CASSKGLFDTQYF.

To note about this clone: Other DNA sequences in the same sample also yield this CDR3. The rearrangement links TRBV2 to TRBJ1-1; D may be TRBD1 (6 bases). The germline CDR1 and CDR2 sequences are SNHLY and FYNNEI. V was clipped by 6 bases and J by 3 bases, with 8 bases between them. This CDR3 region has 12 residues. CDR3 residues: CASRGGYTEAFF. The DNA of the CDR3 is TGTGCCAGCAGAGGGGGATACACTGAAGCTTTCTTT.

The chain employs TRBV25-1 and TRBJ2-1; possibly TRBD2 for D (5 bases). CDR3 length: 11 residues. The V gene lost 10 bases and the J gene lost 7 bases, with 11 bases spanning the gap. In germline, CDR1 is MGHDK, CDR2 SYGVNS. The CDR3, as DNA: TGTGCCATCCGCCGGGGAAATGAGCAGTTCTTC. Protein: CAIRRGNEQFF.

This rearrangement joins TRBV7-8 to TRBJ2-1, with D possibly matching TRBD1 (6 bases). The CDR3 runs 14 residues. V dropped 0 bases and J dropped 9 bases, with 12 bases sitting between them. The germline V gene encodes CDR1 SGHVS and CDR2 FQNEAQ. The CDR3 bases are TGTGCCAGCAGCTTAGCTTTACAGGGTAGTGAGCAGTTCTTC. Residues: CASSLALQGSEQFF.

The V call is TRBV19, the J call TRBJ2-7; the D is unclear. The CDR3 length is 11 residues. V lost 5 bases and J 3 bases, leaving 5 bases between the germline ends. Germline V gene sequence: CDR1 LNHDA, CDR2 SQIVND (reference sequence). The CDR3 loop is CASSPGYEQYF. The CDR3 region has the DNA TGTGCCAGTAGTCCGGGCTACGAGCAGTACTTC. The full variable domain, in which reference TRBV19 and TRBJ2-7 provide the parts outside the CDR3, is DGGITQSPKYLFRKEGQNVTLSCEQNLNHDAMYWYRQDPGQGLRLIYYSQIVNDFQKGDIAEGYSVSREKKESFPLTVTSAQKNPTAFYLCASSPGYEQYFGPGTRLTVT.

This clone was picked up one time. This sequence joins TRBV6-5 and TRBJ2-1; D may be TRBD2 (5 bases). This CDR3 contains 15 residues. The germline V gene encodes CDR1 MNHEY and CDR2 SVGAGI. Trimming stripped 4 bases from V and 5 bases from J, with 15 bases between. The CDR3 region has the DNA TGTGCCAGCAGTTCCCCCGGGAAGCCCCACAATGAGCAGTTCTTC. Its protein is CASSSPGKPHNEQFF.

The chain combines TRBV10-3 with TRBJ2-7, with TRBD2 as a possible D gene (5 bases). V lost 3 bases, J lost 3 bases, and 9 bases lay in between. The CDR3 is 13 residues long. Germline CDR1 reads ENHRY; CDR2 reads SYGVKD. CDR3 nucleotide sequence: TGTGCCATCAGTGATTTCGGGGACTACGAGCAGTACTTC. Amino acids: CAISDFGDYEQYF.

The CDR3 protein is CASKAGTYEQYF. The CDR3 DNA follows: TGTGCCAGCAAGGCCGGGACCTACGAGCAGTACTTC. The chain recombines TRBV2 with TRBJ2-7; tentative D call: TRBD2 (5 bases). This CDR3 is built from 12 residues. The germline CDR1 and CDR2 sequences are SNHLY and FYNNEI. With 7 bases removed from V and 2 bases from J, the gap between germline ends came to 9 bases.

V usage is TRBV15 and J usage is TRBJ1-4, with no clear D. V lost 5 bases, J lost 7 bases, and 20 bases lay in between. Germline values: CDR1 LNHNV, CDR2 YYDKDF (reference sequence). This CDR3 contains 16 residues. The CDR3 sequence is CATSRSSLPDLEKLFF. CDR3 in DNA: TGTGCCACCAGCCGATCTTCCCTCCCCGATCTTGAAAAACTGTTTTTT.

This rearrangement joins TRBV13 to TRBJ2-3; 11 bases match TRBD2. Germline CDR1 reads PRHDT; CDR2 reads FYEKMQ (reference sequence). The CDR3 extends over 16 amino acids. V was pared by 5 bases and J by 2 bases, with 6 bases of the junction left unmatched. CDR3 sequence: CASSPRGLADTDTQYF. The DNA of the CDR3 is TGTGCCAGCAGCCCCAGGGGACTAGCGGACACAGATACGCAGTATTTT. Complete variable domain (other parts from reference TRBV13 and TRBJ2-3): AAGVIQSPRHLIKEKRETATLKCYPIPRHDTVYWYQQGPGQDPQFLISFYEKMQSDKGSIPDRFSAQQFSDYHSELNMSSLELGDSALYFCASSPRGLADTDTQYFGPGTRLTVL.

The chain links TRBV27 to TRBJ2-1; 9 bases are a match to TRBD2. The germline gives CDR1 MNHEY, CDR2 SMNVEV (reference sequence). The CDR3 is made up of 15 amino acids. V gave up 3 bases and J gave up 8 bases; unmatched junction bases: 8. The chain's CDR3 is CASSFLAGVGDEQFF. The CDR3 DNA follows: TGTGCCAGCAGTTTTTTAGCGGGAGTGGGGGATGAGCAGTTCTTC.